This T cell receptor beta chain emerged from a study of CD8+CD57+ T cells in acquired aplastic anemia. Study-wide background: Sorted CD4+ and CD8+ cells yielded DNA averaging around 3.2 ug. General study points: A set of 25 to 35 CD8+ CDR3 sequences was shared between patients and controls, and these sequences appeared highly expressed in patients.

According to the study, genomic DNA was the template for TCR beta VDJ and CDR3 profiling. TCRdb re-called the reads through MiXCR, storing one row per CDR3 protein. In the table there are under 350,000 distinct CDR3 sequences, approximately 60% of which are singletons. V was pared by 6 bases and J by 2 bases, with 7 bases of the junction left unmatched. The CDR3 extends over 16 amino acids. CDR1 and CDR2 from the germline V gene are ENHRY and SYGVKD. Selection for sequencing was limited to patients who had shown CD8+CD57+ cell expansion by flow cytometry. This clonotype was seen more than once but under ten times. Its target is not known.

The source material was sorted CD4+, CD8+, or CD8+CD57+ T cells (not recorded which) from PBMCs. The J gene is TRBJ1-1, the V gene TRBV10-3, with 12 positions matching TRBD1. This clonotype was sampled from a human donor with aplastic anemia. The chain's CDR3 is CAIRDGTGGENTEAFF. For the CDR3, the DNA is TGTGCCATCAGGGATGGGACAGGGGGCGAAAACACTGAAGCTTTCTTT.